One and the same sample provided the 4 T cell receptor beta chains below, sequenced in a study of T cell repertoires in ileal Crohn's disease. Here immunoSEQ multiplex PCR was the method, and the copy in TCRdb shows in-frame clones only, minus some. The table includes some 15,000 clones, around two thirds detected once. Sequences were obtained from ileal tissue. These receptors were collected from an adult with Crohn's disease.

In its sample, this clone was seen a few times. This rearrangement joins TRBV27 to TRBJ2-7; possible D gene TRBD1, 5 bases. The CDR3 extends over 15 amino acids. CDR1 and CDR2 from the germline V gene are MNHEY and SMNVEV (reference sequence). V shed 5 bases and J shed 6 bases, with 20 bases lying between them. The CDR3 nucleotides are TGTGCCAGCAGTCCCCATTCGTTCAAAGGGGTCGAGCAGTACTTC. This encodes CASSPHSFKGVEQYF.

The chain is built from TRBV14 and TRBJ2-3; D ambiguous. The V gene lost 4 bases and the J gene lost 2 bases, with 10 bases spanning the gap. The CDR3 is made up of 14 amino acids. CDR1 SGHDN and CDR2 FVKESK come from the germline V gene. This chain's CDR3 is CASSPRRYTDTQYF. In DNA, the CDR3 is TGTGCCAGCAGCCCCCGGCGGTACACAGATACGCAGTATTTT.

The V call is TRBV11-3, the J call TRBJ2-7; 8 bases are shared with TRBD2. The junction had 5 bases not matched to a gene; V was cut back by 2 bases and J by 2 bases. The CDR3 extends over 15 amino acids. Germline V gene data show CDR1 as SGHNT and CDR2 as YENEEA. The CDR3 sequence: CASSLLGGGPYEQYF. CDR3 in DNA: TGTGCCAGCAGCTTATTAGGCGGGGGGCCCTACGAGCAGTACTTC. The full variable domain, completed using reference TRBV11-3 and TRBJ2-7, is EAGVVQSPRYKIIEKKQPVAFWCNPISGHNTLYWYLQNLGQGPELLIRYENEEAVDDSQLPKDRFSAERLKGVDSTLKIQPAELGDSAVYLCASSLLGGGPYEQYFGPGTRLTVT.

The chain is built from TRBV28 and TRBJ2-7, with TRBD1 as a possible D gene (6 bases). Germline lookup yields CDR1 MDHEN and CDR2 SYDVKM. Trimming shortened V by 3 bases and J by 5 bases, and 14 bases separated the two germline ends. The CDR3 extends over 14 amino acids. CDR3 bases: TGTGCCAGCAGTTTCCCGCCAGGGGTCCACGAGCAGTACTTC. Protein: CASSFPPGVHEQYF.